This T cell receptor beta chain was sequenced for a study of blood T cell repertoires in COVID-19. Across the study: From the United States, Italy and Spain came samples of acute and convalescent COVID-19. PBMCs, B-cell-depleted T cells, or T cells provided the cDNA or gDNA that made up the material.

Authors' analysis steps: Estimation of nucleated cell counts was performed using reference gene primer amplification. Some clones are missing from TCRdb's copy, which holds only in-frame ones; the method was immunoSEQ multiplex PCR. V and J calls and clone size are given by that table; D and trimming were obtained from the DNA. The data show fewer than 250,000 clones, about 83% seen once. CDR1 and CDR2 (germline): SGHNT, YYREEE (reference sequence). This CDR3 is 17 amino acids long. Trimming shortened V by 0 bases and J by 0 bases, and 15 bases separated the two germline ends. Sequences were obtained from peripheral blood. The chain has TRBV5-4 and TRBJ1-1, with a possible D match to TRBD1 (5 bases). The receptor comes from a human donor in a cohort sampled during active COVID-19. The CDR3 sequence is CASSLGQGSNMNTEAFF. Here the CDR3 DNA reads TGTGCCAGCAGCTTGGGCCAGGGATCCAACATGAACACTGAAGCTTTCTTT.